The present T cell receptor (beta chain) was sequenced within a study of cytomegalovirus exposure and HLA in healthy donors. On this clone itself: Its antigen is undetermined.

Amplification used 60 Vbeta primers and 13 Jbeta primers. Here immunoSEQ multiplex PCR was the method, and the copy in TCRdb shows in-frame clones only, minus some. This repertoire includes under 200,000 clones. CDR3 length: 11 residues. V dropped 5 bases and J dropped 7 bases, with 8 bases sitting between them. The germline CDR1 and CDR2 sequences are MNHEY and SVGAGI. Study-level results: As a later analysis showed, a missense DCLRE1C variant was linked to trimming of TCR beta V- and J-genes. It was in a later analysis that TCR association rates were seen to vary by HLA locus, highest for DRB1 and lowest for HLA-C. Cytomegalovirus-associated TCR beta chains were listed, numbering 164. Using a false discovery rate of 0.05, a later analysis showed that 15,000 to 20,000 TCR beta sequences were associated with HLA alleles.

The sequenced sample consisted of PBMCs. The sequence was collected from a man in his thirties or forties in good health and CMV-seronegative. The chain carries TRBV6-5 and TRBJ1-1, with D hard to call. CDR3 nucleotides: TGTGCCAGCAGTGACACTTTTGAAGCTTTCTTT. Translation: CASSDTFEAFF.